Listed below are T cell receptor beta chains from one sample, sequenced in a study of beta chain features in type 1 diabetes. Using immunoSEQ multiplex PCR, the repertoire was profiled, and TCRdb retains in-frame clones only, with some absent. The table includes some 400,000 clones, around 16% detected once. The sequencing input was naive CD4+ T cells from blood. These receptors were collected from a woman between 18 and 30 years old in good health. Both conserved end residues are part of each CDR3. D genes are given only for firm matches. For some rows the clone size is stated as once, few or many, or as a class when expanded; others skip it.

J gene | D gene | V gene | clone size | CDR3 DNA | CDR3 protein
TRBJ2-3 | TRBD2 | TRBV9 | . | TGTGCCAGCAGCGTTGGCGGGAGGAGCACAGATACGCAGTATTTT | CASSVGGRSTDTQYF
TRBJ1-1 | TRBD1 | TRBV30 | few | TGTGCCTGGAGGCAACAGGGGATAGCCACTGAAGCTTTCTTT | CAWRQQGIATEAFF
TRBJ1-5 | TRBD1 | TRBV23-1 | few | TGCGCCAGCAGTCAAACCCCTCCCGGACAGGGGGTTTGGGATCAGCCCCAGCATTTT | CASSQTPPGQGVWDQPQHF
TRBJ2-7 | TRBD2 | TRBV18 | . | TGTGCCAGCTCACCACCGAATACCCAGACTAGCGGGTCGACCTACGAGCAGTACTTC | CASSPPNTQTSGSTYEQYF
TRBJ2-5 | . | TRBV11-2 | . | TGTGCCAGCAGCTCGTCAGGGTTGGCGGAGACCCAGTACTTC | CASSSSGLAETQYF
TRBJ2-3 | . | TRBV2 | . | TGTGCCAGCGGATATCCCTCTGGCGGGACCACAGATACGCAGTATTTT | CASGYPSGGTTDTQYF
TRBJ2-5 | . | TRBV28 | . | TGTGCCAGCAGACGGGGGACCCAAGAGACCCAGTACTTC | CASRRGTQETQYF
TRBJ2-7 | TRBD2 | TRBV5-1 | . | TGCGCCAGCAGCTTGGCTAGCGGGGGTAGCTCCTACGAGCAGTACTTC | CASSLASGGSSYEQYF
TRBJ2-1 | TRBD2 | TRBV6-4 | once | TGTGCCAGCAGTGACTCGAGTAGCGGGAGGGCCGGGGAGCAGTTCTTC | CASSDSSSGRAGEQFF
TRBJ1-2 | . | TRBV5-6 | . | TGTGCCAGCAGCCCGACTGAGATCTATGGCTACACCTTC | CASSPTEIYGYTF
TRBJ2-7 | . | TRBV20-1 | few | TGCAGTGCCGATCTTATAGCGGAACAGTACTTC | CSADLIAEQYF